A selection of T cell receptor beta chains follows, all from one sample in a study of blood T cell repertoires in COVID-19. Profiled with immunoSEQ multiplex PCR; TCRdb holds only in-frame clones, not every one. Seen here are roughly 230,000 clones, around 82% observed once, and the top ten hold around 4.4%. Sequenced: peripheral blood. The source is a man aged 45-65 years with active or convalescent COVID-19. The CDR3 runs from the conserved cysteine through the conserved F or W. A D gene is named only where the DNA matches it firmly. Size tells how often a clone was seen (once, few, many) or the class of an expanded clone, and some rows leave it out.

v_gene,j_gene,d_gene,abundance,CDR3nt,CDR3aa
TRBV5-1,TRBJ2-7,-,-,TGCGCCAGCAGCATTGGACAGATCGGGTCCTACGAGCAGTACTTC,CASSIGQIGSYEQYF
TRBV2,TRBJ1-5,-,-,TGTGCCAGCAGTGCCCTAGCGGACAACAATCAGCCCCAGCATTTT,CASSALADNNQPQHF
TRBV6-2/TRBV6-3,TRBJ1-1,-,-,TGTGCCAGCACCCCAGCGAGGAACACTGAAGCTTTCTTT,CASTPARNTEAFF
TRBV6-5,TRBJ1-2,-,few,TGTGCCAGCAGCACGGGACACTACTATGGCTACACCTTC,CASSTGHYYGYTF
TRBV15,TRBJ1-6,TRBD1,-,TGTGCCACCAGCACTGACAGGGGGCTGAATTCACCCCTCCACTTT,CATSTDRGLNSPLHF
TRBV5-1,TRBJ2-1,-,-,TGCGCCAGCAGCTTAGAGGGAGTTGAGCAGTTCTTC,CASSLEGVEQFF
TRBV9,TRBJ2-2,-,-,TGTGCCAGCAGCGTAGACGGCACCGGGGAGCTGTTTTTT,CASSVDGTGELFF
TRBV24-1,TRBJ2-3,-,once,TGTGCCACCAGTGATTTGACCCGGGACGGAGGGACAGATACGCAGTATTTT,CATSDLTRDGGTDTQYF
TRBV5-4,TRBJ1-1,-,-,TGTGCCAGCAGCCCGCCGCGTAAGACGGGACTAATGAACACTGAAGCTTTCTTT,CASSPPRKTGLMNTEAFF
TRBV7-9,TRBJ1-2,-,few,TGTGCCAGCAGCCTTGACGGACAGATCTATGGCTACACCTTC,CASSLDGQIYGYTF
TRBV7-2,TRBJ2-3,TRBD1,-,TGTGCCAGCAGCTTAGGGCAGGGGGCGTTGGTGCAGTATTTT,CASSLGQGALVQYF
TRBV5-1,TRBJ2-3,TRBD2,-,TGCGCCAGCAGCTGGGGACTAGCGCTATCTAGCACAGATACGCAGTATTTT,CASSWGLALSSTDTQYF
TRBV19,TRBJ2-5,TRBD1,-,TGTGCCAGTAGTCAGGGGGACCAAGAGACCCAGTACTTC,CASSQGDQETQYF
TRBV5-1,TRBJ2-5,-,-,TGCGCCAGCAGGACAGGGGAGGGGGAGACCCAGTACTTC,CASRTGEGETQYF
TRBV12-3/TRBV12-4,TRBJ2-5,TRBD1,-,TGTGCCAGCAGTCTTAGACAGGGGGAGACCCAGTACTTC,CASSLRQGETQYF
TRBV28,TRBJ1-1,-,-,TGTGCCAGCAGGGCTGGCACTGAAGCTTTCTTT,CASRAGTEAFF
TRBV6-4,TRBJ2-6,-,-,TGTGCCAGCAGTCTAGGGGGGGGAGCTGGGGCCAACGTCCTGACTTTC,CASSLGGGAGANVLTF
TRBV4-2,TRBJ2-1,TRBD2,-,TGTGCCAGCAGCCAATTAGCGGGGGGGCCTAGGGATGAGCAGTTCTTC,CASSQLAGGPRDEQFF
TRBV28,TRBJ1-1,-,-,TGTGCCAGCAGTCCCCCGGGGAGAGGAACTGAAGCTTTCTTT,CASSPPGRGTEAFF
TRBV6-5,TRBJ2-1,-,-,TGTGCCAGCACGACAGAGTTAAGCTCCTACAATGAGCAGTTCTTC,CASTTELSSYNEQFF
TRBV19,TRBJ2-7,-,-,TGTGCCAGTTCCGGACGGACCTCGGGGACATCGACCGAGCAGTACTTC,CASSGRTSGTSTEQYF
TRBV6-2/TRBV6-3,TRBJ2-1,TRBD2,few,TGTGCCAGCAGCCGGACTAGCGGGGGGGTGAAAAACAATGAGCAGTTCTTC,CASSRTSGGVKNNEQFF
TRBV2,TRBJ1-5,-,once,TGTGCCAGCAGTGGGGACTCCAATCAGCCCCAGCATTTT,CASSGDSNQPQHF
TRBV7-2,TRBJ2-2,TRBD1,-,TGTGCCAGCAGGTTCTCAGGGGGAAGGGACACCGGGGAGCTGTTTTTT,CASRFSGGRDTGELFF